Below, 5 T cell receptor beta chains from the same sample are listed, as sequenced in a study of T cells expressing NK-cell markers. Using the 5' RACE reads, TCRdb records one entry per CDR3 protein without DNA. The sample table sets out about 430,000 distinct CDR3 sequences. Sequenced input: blood T cells: a sorted CD56 or NKG2C T cell subset, CD4+ or CD8+ T cells, or bulk PBMC T cells (not recorded which). The receptors were gathered from a woman in her fifties or sixties in good health.

This chain links TRBV11-2 with TRBJ1-1; with no DNA, the TCRdb D assignment of TRBD1 cannot be verified. From germline, CDR1 is SGHAT and CDR2 FQNNGV. The CDR3 loop spans 14 amino acids. The CDR3 spells CASRIQDPGGEAFF. The variable domain in full, with the rest retrieved from reference TRBV11-2 and TRBJ1-1, is EAGVAQSPRYKIIEKRQSVAFWCNPISGHATLYWYQQILGQGPKLLIQFQNNGVVDDSQLPKDRFSAERLKGVDSTLKIQPAKLEDSAVYLCASRIQDPGGEAFFGQGTRLTVV.

The rearrangement uses TRBV5-4 and TRBJ2-1. The CDR3 contains 16 residues. Germline V gives CDR1 SGHNT, CDR2 YYREEE (reference sequence). The CDR3 protein is CASSLDVFSSYNEQFF.

V is TRBV3-1 and J is TRBJ2-7; checking the TCRdb D call of TRBD2 is not possible without DNA. Germline loops: CDR1 LGHDT, CDR2 YNNKEL (reference sequence). The CDR3 spans 11 residues. The CDR3 sequence is CASAQAGEQYF.

The chain joins TRBV7-8 to TRBJ2-1. This CDR3 contains 13 residues. Germline V lookup: CDR1 SGHVS, CDR2 FQNEAQ. The CDR3 sequence is CASSLSRPNEQFF.

The V call is TRBV14, the J call TRBJ2-5. The CDR3 length is 12 residues. Germline V gives CDR1 SGHDN, CDR2 FVKESK. The CDR3 protein is CASSRQWETQYF.